This T cell receptor (beta chain) stems from a study of blood T cell repertoires in COVID-19. In the study overall: Sites across the United States, Italy and Spain contributed samples from acute and convalescent COVID-19. T cells, B-cell-depleted T cells, or PBMCs supplied cDNA or gDNA.

As handled by the study authors: Estimated nucleated cell counts came from reference gene primer amplification. Only in-frame clones appear in the TCRdb table, and some are missing; sequencing was by immunoSEQ multiplex PCR. D and trimming were read from the DNA, whereas the V and J calls and clone size are those reported in that table. The sample shows a few hundred thousand clones, 70% to 90% of them seen only once. Germline V gene data show CDR1 as KGHSH and CDR2 as LQKENI. The CDR3 covers 16 residues. V was pared by 2 bases and J by 4 bases, with 17 bases between. Specimen: peripheral blood. The chain recombines TRBV18 with TRBJ1-2, with TRBD1 as a possible D gene (5 bases). The source of this sequence is a man aged 45-60 years with COVID-19, enrolled during active disease. CDR3 nucleotides: TGTGCCAGCTCACCAGGGGCTAGGGCGAGTGTCTATGGCTACACCTTC. It encodes CASSPGARASVYGYTF.